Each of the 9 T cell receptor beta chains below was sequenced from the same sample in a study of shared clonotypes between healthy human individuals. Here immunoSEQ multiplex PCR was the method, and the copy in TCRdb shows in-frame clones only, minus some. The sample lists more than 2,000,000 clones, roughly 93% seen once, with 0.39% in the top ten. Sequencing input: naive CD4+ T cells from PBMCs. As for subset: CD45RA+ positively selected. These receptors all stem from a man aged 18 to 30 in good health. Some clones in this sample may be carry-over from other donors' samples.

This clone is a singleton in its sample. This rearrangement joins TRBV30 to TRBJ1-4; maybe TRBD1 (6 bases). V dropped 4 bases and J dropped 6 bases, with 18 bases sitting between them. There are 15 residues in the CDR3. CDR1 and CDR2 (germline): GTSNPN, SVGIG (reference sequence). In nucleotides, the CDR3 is TGTGCCTGGAACCCCAAACAGGGAATGTATGAAAAACTGTTTTTT. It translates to CAWNPKQGMYEKLFF.

DNA for the CDR3: TGTGCCAGCAGTGAAGAGAGTCGCAGGGGTTGGTCCTACGAGCAGTACTTC. Encoded protein: CASSEESRRGWSYEQYF. The chain couples TRBV6-1 to TRBJ2-7; possible D gene TRBD1, 6 bases. The CDR3 loop spans 17 amino acids. Germline CDR1 reads MNHNS; CDR2 reads SASEGT. Between the trimmed V and J ends, which lost 1 base and 1 base, there was a span of 17 bases.

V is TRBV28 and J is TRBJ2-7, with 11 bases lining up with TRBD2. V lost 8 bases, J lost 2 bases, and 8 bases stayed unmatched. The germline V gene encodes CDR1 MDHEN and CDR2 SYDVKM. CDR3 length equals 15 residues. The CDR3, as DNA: TGTGCCAGCGCGCAGACTAGCGGGATTACCTACGAGCAGTACTTC. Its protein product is CASAQTSGITYEQYF.

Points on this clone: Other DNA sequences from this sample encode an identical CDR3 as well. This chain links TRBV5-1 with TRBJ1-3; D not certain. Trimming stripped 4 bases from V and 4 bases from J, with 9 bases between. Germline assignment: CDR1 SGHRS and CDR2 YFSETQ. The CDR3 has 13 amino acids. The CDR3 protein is CASSPGTGNTIYF. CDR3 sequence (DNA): TGCGCCAGCAGCCCCGGTACCGGAAACACCATATATTTT.

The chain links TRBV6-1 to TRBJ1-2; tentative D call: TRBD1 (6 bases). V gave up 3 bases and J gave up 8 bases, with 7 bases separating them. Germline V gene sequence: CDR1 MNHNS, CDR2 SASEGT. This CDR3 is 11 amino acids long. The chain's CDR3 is CASSDQGGYTF. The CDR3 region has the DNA TGTGCCAGCAGTGATCAGGGGGGCTACACCTTC.

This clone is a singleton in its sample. The CDR3 loop is CASSAGTGNQPQHF. CDR3 coding DNA: TGTGCCAGCAGTGCCGGGACAGGGAATCAGCCCCAGCATTTT. J is TRBJ1-5 and V is TRBV27; TRBD1 agrees at 9 bases. V dropped 5 bases and J dropped 4; count of bases not matched to a gene: 3. Looked up from germline, CDR1 is MNHEY and CDR2 is SMNVEV (reference sequence). The CDR3 covers 14 residues.

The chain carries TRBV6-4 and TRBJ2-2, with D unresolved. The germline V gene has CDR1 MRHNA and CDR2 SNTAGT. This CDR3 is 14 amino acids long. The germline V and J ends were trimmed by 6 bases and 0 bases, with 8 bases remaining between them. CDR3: CASSLKPNTGELFF. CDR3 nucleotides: TGTGCCAGCAGCCTAAAGCCGAACACCGGGGAGCTGTTTTTT.

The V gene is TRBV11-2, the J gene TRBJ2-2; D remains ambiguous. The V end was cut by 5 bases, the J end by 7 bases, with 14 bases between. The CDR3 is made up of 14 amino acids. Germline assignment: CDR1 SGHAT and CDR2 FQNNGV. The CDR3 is CASSLVNSGGELFF. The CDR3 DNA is TGTGCCAGCAGCCTGGTTAACTCGGGCGGGGAGCTGTTTTTT.

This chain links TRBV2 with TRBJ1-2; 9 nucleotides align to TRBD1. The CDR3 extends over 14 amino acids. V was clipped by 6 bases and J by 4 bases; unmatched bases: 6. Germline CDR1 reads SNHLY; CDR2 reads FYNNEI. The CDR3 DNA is TGTGCCAGCAGCCTGGAGGACAGGGGCTATGGCTACACCTTC. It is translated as CASSLEDRGYGYTF.